Listed here is a single T cell receptor beta chain. The antigen remains undetermined. TCRB transcripts that were expressed got sequenced, as all of the isolated RNA had been reverse transcribed. Measured with immunoSEQ multiplex PCR; TCRdb has only the in-frame clones, and not every one. The sample has about 330,000 clones, roughly 11% seen once; the top ten hold more than 0.015%. These data are taken from a study of beta chain features in type 1 diabetes. Study results and caveats: The study found that naive, central memory and Treg TCRB repertoires appeared more similar in patients than in healthy donors.

This CDR3 contains 16 residues. V was trimmed by 7 bases and J by 0 bases, leaving 13 bases between them. CDR1 is SGHAT and CDR2 is FQDESV in the germline V gene (reference sequence). Source material: naive CD4+ T cells from blood. The sequence came from a woman aged 30 to 39 in good health. The chain employs TRBV11-1 and TRBJ2-6; weak D call: TRBD1 (5 bases). Here the CDR3 reads CASTGAPTSGANVLTF. The DNA of the CDR3 is TGTGCCAGCACTGGGGCGCCGACCTCTGGGGCCAACGTCCTGACTTTC.